This passage covers 5 T cell receptor beta chains from one sample sequenced in a study of memory CD4+ T cells and cytomegalovirus serostatus. Assay: immunoSEQ multiplex PCR; the TCRdb copy retains only in-frame clones and omits some. The sample holds 85,000 to 100,000 clones, 75% to 85% seen once. Single viable CD3+CD4+CD8-CD45RO+ cells were sorted as the memory CD4+ T cells. Sequencing input: memory CD4+ T cells from blood. Receptors were obtained from an adult in good health and CMV-seropositive.

The J gene is TRBJ2-7, the V gene TRBV28, with a weak D call TRBD1 (7 bases). The ends were cut back, 4 bases at V and 6 bases at J, with 13 bases in the middle. The CDR3 spans 13 residues. Germline V gene data show CDR1 as MDHEN and CDR2 as SYDVKM. The CDR3 region has the DNA TGTGCCAGCAGTTCGGCCCAGGGGGGCGAGCAGTACTTC. It yields the protein CASSSAQGGEQYF. Full variable domain (missing parts from reference TRBV28 and TRBJ2-7): DVKVTQSSRYLVKRTGEKVFLECVQDMDHENMFWYRQDPGLGLRLIYFSYDVKMKEKGDIPEGYSVSREKKERFSLILESASTNQTSMYLCASSSAQGGEQYFGPGTRLTVT.

The rearrangement links TRBV4-1 to TRBJ2-3, with a possible D match to TRBD2 (5 bases). The CDR3 length is 15 residues. V was trimmed by 0 bases and J by 5 bases, leaving 12 bases between them. Germline-derived CDR1 and CDR2 are MGHRA and YSYEKL. The chain's CDR3 is CASSQESGAGDTQYF. The DNA of the CDR3 is TGCGCCAGCAGCCAAGAGAGCGGTGCGGGAGATACGCAGTATTTT.

The chain couples TRBV5-3 to TRBJ1-1; 8 nucleotides match TRBD1. TRBV5-3 is recorded as an ORF, its role being uncertain. The CDR3 sequence is 16 residues long. Losses at the gene ends were 0 bases for V and 2 bases for J; bases not matched to a gene: 6. The CDR3: CARSLARQGRNTEAFF. The CDR3 DNA reads TGTGCCAGAAGCTTGGCCCGACAGGGGCGTAACACTGAAGCTTTCTTT.

The chain employs TRBV6-1 and TRBJ2-7, with TRBD1 matching over 8 bases. The J segment lost 5 bases and the V segment lost 6 bases, leaving 12 bases of the junction unmatched. The CDR3 covers 15 residues. Germline-derived CDR1 and CDR2 are MNHNS and SASEGT. CDR3 loop: CASSDVQGARNEQYF. The CDR3 DNA reads as TGTGCCAGCAGCGACGTCCAGGGGGCAAGAAACGAGCAGTACTTC.

V gene TRBV5-1 combines with J gene TRBJ2-1; D possibly corresponds to TRBD2 (6 bases). CDR1 is SGHRS and CDR2 is YFSETQ in the germline V gene. Trimming took off 1 base at V and 6 bases at J, with 20 bases between the two ends. The CDR3 contains 17 residues. CDR3 DNA: TGCGCCAGCAGCTTGAGTCCCGCGGGGAAGGATGCCAATGAGCAGTTCTTC. Translation: CASSLSPAGKDANEQFF.